Presented here are 29 T cell receptor beta chains from one specimen sequenced in a study of blood T cell repertoires in COVID-19. The assay was immunoSEQ multiplex PCR, and TCRdb's table has in-frame clones only and misses some. In the table there are 210,000 or so clones, less than 85% of which are singletons. Sequences were obtained from PBMCs or T cells enriched from blood (not recorded which). Receptors were obtained from a man aged 60 to 75 who had recovered from COVID-19.

This chain connects TRBV18 to TRBJ1-3; TRBD1 might be the D (5 bases). V was clipped by 2 bases and J by 3 bases, with 14 bases between them. The germline V gene has CDR1 KGHSH and CDR2 LQKENI. The CDR3 has 16 residues. CDR3 coding DNA: TGTGCCAGCTCACCAATTGACATCCAGGGTGGAAACACCATATATTTT. Translated: CASSPIDIQGGNTIYF. The full variable domain, with the rest looked up from reference TRBV18 and TRBJ1-3, is NAGVMQNPRHLVRRRGQEARLRCSPMKGHSHVYWYRQLPEEGLKFMVYLQKENIIDESGMPKERFSAEFPKEGPSILRIQQVVRGDSAAYFCASSPIDIQGGNTIYFGEGSWLTVV.

This chain joins TRBV4-3 and TRBJ1-2; D might be TRBD1 (5 bases). The germline V gene encodes CDR1 LGHNA and CDR2 YSLEER. The CDR3 length is 14 residues. Deletions cut 4 bases from V and 8 bases from J, with 17 bases between. The CDR3 region is CASSPSGGAGGYTF. The CDR3 nucleotides read TGCGCCAGCAGCCCCTCCGGAGGGGCAGGAGGCTACACCTTC.

A note on this clone: At the DNA level, this CDR3 is encoded by other sequences in the same sample as well. The chain combines TRBV19 with TRBJ2-7, with D possibly TRBD1 on 6 matching bases. This CDR3 spans 16 amino acids. V was pared by 6 bases and J by 4 bases, with 22 bases between. Germline V gene data show CDR1 as LNHDA and CDR2 as SQIVND (reference sequence). The CDR3, as DNA: TGTGCCAGTAGGACAGGTGCTGGGGGACCTAGTTACGAGCAGTACTTC. Amino acid sequence: CASRTGAGGPSYEQYF.

The chain employs TRBV10-3 and TRBJ2-5; 7 bases agree with TRBD2. The CDR3 length is 16 residues. Germline values: CDR1 ENHRY, CDR2 SYGVKD. V was pared by 0 bases and J by 0 bases, with 4 bases of the junction left unmatched. Here the CDR3 DNA reads TGTGCCATCAGTGAGTCGGGGGGGTCGTACCAAGAGACCCAGTACTTC. The encoded protein is CAISESGGSYQETQYF.

The rearrangement links TRBV5-6 to TRBJ1-2; D call uncertain. Trimming left V 0 bases short and J 2 bases short, with 5 bases between. Germline CDR1 SGHDT, CDR2 YYEEEE. The CDR3 contains 13 residues. The CDR3 reads CASSLGRNYGYTF. In DNA, the CDR3 is TGTGCCAGCAGCTTGGGCAGGAACTATGGCTACACCTTC.

The rearrangement links TRBV24-1 to TRBJ2-3; D is perhaps TRBD2 (5 bases). Trimming cost V 2 bases and J 4 bases, with 15 bases left between them. The CDR3 runs to 16 residues. Germline V gene sequence: CDR1 KGHDR, CDR2 SFDVKD. The CDR3 sequence is CATSDSTSEIADTQYF. The CDR3 coding sequence is TGTGCCACCAGTGATTCAACTAGTGAAATCGCAGATACGCAGTATTTT.

This chain connects TRBV19 to TRBJ1-2, with D perhaps matching TRBD1 (6 bases). Germline CDR1 and CDR2: LNHDA and SQIVND (reference sequence). The CDR3 contains 18 residues. With 5 bases removed from V and 0 bases from J, the gap between germline ends came to 22 bases. CDR3 bases: TGTGCCAGTAGTCCCCCACGGGCAGGGGACCCCGCTAACTATGGCTACACCTTC. It translates to CASSPPRAGDPANYGYTF.

This clone was observed a handful of times. The chain joins TRBV2 to TRBJ1-1, with TRBD1 as a possible D gene (6 bases). There are 13 residues in the CDR3. In germline, CDR1 is SNHLY, CDR2 FYNNEI. Between the trimmed V and J ends, which lost 7 bases and 2 bases, there was a span of 11 bases. This chain's CDR3 is CASTRGINTEAFF. The CDR3 DNA reads as TGTGCCAGCACAAGGGGGATCAACACTGAAGCTTTCTTT. Combining the CDR3 with reference TRBV2 and TRBJ1-1 gives the whole variable domain EPEVTQTPSHQVTQMGQEVILRCVPISNHLYFYWYRQILGQKVEFLVSFYNNEISEKSEIFDDQFSVERPDGSNFTLKIRSTKLEDSAMYFCASTRGINTEAFFGQGTRLTVV.

The gene calls are TRBV5-1 and TRBJ2-7; weak D call: TRBD2 (5 bases). There are 13 residues in the CDR3. Trimming left V 4 bases short and J 7 bases short, with 15 bases between. Germline CDR1 reads SGHRS; CDR2 reads YFSETQ. The CDR3 DNA reads TGCGCCAGCAGCGAGGGTGGAACAGAGGAGCAGTACTTC. The encoded protein is CASSEGGTEEQYF.

This sequence joins TRBV5-4 and TRBJ1-2, with D perhaps matching TRBD1 (6 bases). V lost 0 bases and J 4 bases, leaving 16 bases between the germline ends. The CDR3 covers 16 residues. The V gene's germline CDR1 is SGHNT and CDR2 YYREEE (reference sequence). CDR3 sequence reads: CASSLALTGGGYGYTF. The DNA of the CDR3 is TGTGCCAGCAGCTTGGCCTTGACAGGTGGCGGCTATGGCTACACCTTC. The whole variable domain, remainder taken from reference TRBV5-4 and TRBJ1-2, is ETGVTQSPTHLIKTRGQQVTLRCSSQSGHNTVSWYQQALGQGPQFIFQYYREEENGRGNFPPRFSGLQFPNYSSELNVNALELDDSALYLCASSLALTGGGYGYTFGSGTRLTVV.

The chain carries TRBV4-2 and TRBJ2-3, with 9 bases lining up with TRBD2. This CDR3 has 15 amino acids. Germline CDR1 and CDR2: LGHNA and YNFKEQ. The ends lost 4 bases at V and 0 bases at J; junction bases unmatched: 2. In DNA, the CDR3 is TGTGCCAGCAGCCCTAGCGGGGATAGCACAGATACGCAGTATTTT. It is translated as CASSPSGDSTDTQYF.

V and J are TRBV6-5 and TRBJ1-5, with 7 bases matching TRBD1. With 2 bases clipped from V and 6 bases from J, the junction kept 1 base outside the gene matches. Germline-derived CDR1 and CDR2 are MNHEY and SVGAGI. The CDR3 has 13 residues. CDR3 nucleotides: TGTGCCAGCAGTTACGACAGGGTTCAGCCCCAGCATTTT. Amino acids: CASSYDRVQPQHF.

The CDR3 loop reads CASSEVQAAFNSPLHF. For the CDR3, the DNA is TGTGCCAGCAGTGAAGTGCAGGCCGCTTTTAATTCACCCCTCCACTTT. This chain links TRBV6-1 with TRBJ1-6; D unclear. This CDR3 region has 16 residues. V was cut by 1 base and J by 6 bases, with 13 bases left in between. Germline values: CDR1 MNHNS, CDR2 SASEGT.

This clone was observed a handful of times. The chain uses TRBV6-2 or TRBV6-3 and TRBJ1-4, with a weak D call TRBD1 (6 bases). The CDR3 totals 16 residues. Trimming left V 2 bases short and J 0 bases short, with 10 bases between. Per the germline V gene, CDR1 is MNHEY and CDR2 is SVGEGT. CDR3 in amino acids: CASSYGTTATNEKLFF. CDR3 bases: TGTGCCAGCAGTTACGGGACAACTGCAACTAATGAAAAACTGTTTTTT.

This chain uses TRBV6-2 or TRBV6-3 with TRBJ1-5; no firm D call. CDR3 length: 13 amino acids. The germline V gene encodes CDR1 MNHEY and CDR2 SVGEGT. Trimming pared 6 bases from V and 3 bases from J, leaving 9 bases between. Here the CDR3 reads CASSYPSNQPQHF. The CDR3 coding sequence is TGTGCCAGCAGCTATCCGTCCAATCAGCCCCAGCATTTT.

This rearrangement joins TRBV18 to TRBJ2-4, with D possibly TRBD1 on 5 matching bases. The ends were cut back, 3 bases at V and 0 bases at J, with 12 bases in the middle. This CDR3 comprises 16 residues. CDR1 is KGHSH and CDR2 is LQKENI in the germline V gene. The CDR3 DNA follows: TGTGCCAGCTCACCCTTTGACAGTTTAGCCAAAAACATTCAGTACTTC. Translating gives CASSPFDSLAKNIQYF. Based on the CDR3 plus reference TRBV18 and TRBJ2-4, the full variable domain is NAGVMQNPRHLVRRRGQEARLRCSPMKGHSHVYWYRQLPEEGLKFMVYLQKENIIDESGMPKERFSAEFPKEGPSILRIQQVVRGDSAAYFCASSPFDSLAKNIQYFGAGTRLSVL.

This clone showed up just once. The chain combines TRBV7-9 with TRBJ2-5, with D perhaps matching TRBD1 (5 bases). This CDR3 has 14 residues. Germline V gene sequence: CDR1 SEHNR, CDR2 FQNEAQ (reference sequence). Trimming pared 1 base from V and 5 bases from J, leaving 11 bases between. The CDR3 reads CASSLDQGEETQYF. The CDR3 bases are TGTGCCAGCAGCTTAGATCAGGGTGAGGAGACCCAGTACTTC. Full variable domain (missing parts from reference TRBV7-9 and TRBJ2-5): DTGVSQNPRHKITKRGQNVTFRCDPISEHNRLYWYRQTLGQGPEFLTYFQNEAQLEKSRLLSDRFSAERPKGSFSTLEIQRTEQGDSAMYLCASSLDQGEETQYFGPGTRLLVL.

CDR3 loop: CASRATGTDVPGYTF. The CDR3 DNA reads as TGTGCCAGCAGGGCCACCGGGACAGACGTGCCTGGCTACACCTTC. The genes are TRBV28 and TRBJ1-2; TRBD1 agrees at 7 bases. The length of the CDR3 is 15 residues. The V gene's germline CDR1 is MDHEN and CDR2 SYDVKM. V gave up 6 bases and J gave up 7 bases; unmatched junction bases: 14.

The chain employs TRBV15 and TRBJ2-7; weak D call: TRBD2 (5 bases). Germline V gene lookup returns CDR1 LNHNV and CDR2 YYDKDF (reference sequence). V was clipped by 0 bases and J by 1 base, with 10 bases between them. CDR3 length equals 15 residues. CDR3 nucleotide sequence: TGTGCCACCAGCAGAGAGGGTGAGGGATCCTACGAGCAGTACTTC. Translating gives CATSREGEGSYEQYF.

This chain joins TRBV14 and TRBJ2-5; maybe TRBD1 (6 bases). CDR3 size: 12 residues. V dropped 9 bases and J dropped 0 bases, with 8 bases sitting between them. Germline CDR1 and CDR2: SGHDN and FVKESK. CDR3 coding DNA: TGTGCCAGTGGACAGTACCAAGAGACCCAGTACTTC. Amino acids: CASGQYQETQYF.

This chain links TRBV10-3 with TRBJ2-3; 7 bases map to TRBD1. The J segment lost 1 base and the V segment lost 9 bases, leaving 4 bases of the junction unmatched. The CDR3 length is 13 residues. CDR1 and CDR2 from the germline V gene are ENHRY and SYGVKD. The CDR3 region has the DNA TGTGCCATACAGGGGCCGCGCACAGATACGCAGTATTTT. Protein product: CAIQGPRTDTQYF.

The V and J genes are TRBV12-5 and TRBJ2-7; D not resolved. Germline assignment: CDR1 LGHNT and CDR2 FRNRAP. The CDR3 has 11 residues. V lost 7 bases and J 3 bases, leaving 7 bases between the germline ends. The CDR3 reads CASASFYEQYF. The CDR3 DNA reads as TGTGCTAGTGCTTCCTTCTACGAGCAGTACTTC. The variable domain in full, completed from reference TRBV12-5 and TRBJ2-7, reads DARVTQTPRHKVTEMGQEVTMRCQPILGHNTVFWYRQTMMQGLELLAYFRNRAPLDDSGMPKDRFSAEMPDATLATLKIQPSEPRDSAVYFCASASFYEQYFGPGTRLTVT.

The V and J genes are TRBV3-1 (or the pseudogene TRBV3-2) and TRBJ2-3, with 9 bases lining up with TRBD1. Germline loops: CDR1 LGHDT, CDR2 YNNKEL (reference sequence). V was clipped by 4 bases and J by 5 bases; unmatched bases: 4. The CDR3 loop spans 14 amino acids. The CDR3 region is CASSPGQGVDTQYF. The DNA for the CDR3 is TGTGCCAGCAGCCCGGGACAGGGAGTAGATACGCAGTATTTT.

The rearrangement links TRBV5-1 to TRBJ1-1; D remains ambiguous. V lost 4 bases and J lost 3, with 10 bases in between. The CDR3 is 13 residues long. Germline loops: CDR1 SGHRS, CDR2 YFSETQ. The CDR3 DNA follows: TGCGCCAGCAGCCGCACCGGGGACACTGAAGCTTTCTTT. Residues: CASSRTGDTEAFF.

The genes are TRBV21-1 and TRBJ1-1. TRBV21-1 is reported as a pseudogene. CDR3 length equals 12 residues. In DNA, the CDR3 is TGTGCCAGCAGCCACGCGGGGACCAAAGCTTTCTTT. This encodes CASSHAGTKAFF.

J is TRBJ1-6 and V is TRBV6-5; unclear D gene. CDR1 and CDR2 from the germline V gene are MNHEY and SVGAGI. V lost 9 bases to trimming and J lost 7 bases, with 13 bases between them. CDR3 length equals 13 residues. The chain's CDR3 is CASWEGRNSPLHF. The CDR3 DNA reads TGTGCCAGTTGGGAGGGTCGGAATTCACCCCTCCACTTT.

The rearrangement links TRBV7-2 to TRBJ2-3, with 7 bases that match TRBD2. This CDR3 is 17 amino acids long. Germline V gives CDR1 SGHTA, CDR2 FQGNSA. J was trimmed by 0 bases and V by 1 base; bases with no gene match: 7. The CDR3 DNA reads as TGTGCCAGCAGCTTAGATGGGGGGGACCCTAGCACAGATACGCAGTATTTT. This codes for CASSLDGGDPSTDTQYF. The full variable domain, with the rest looked up from reference TRBV7-2 and TRBJ2-3, is GAGVSQSPSNKVTEKGKDVELRCDPISGHTALYWYRQSLGQGLEFLIYFQGNSAPDKSGLPSDRFSAERTGGSVSTLTIQRTQQEDSAVYLCASSLDGGDPSTDTQYFGPGTRLTVL.

This clone occurred a few times. The V gene is TRBV19, the J gene TRBJ1-6; tentative D call: TRBD1 (5 bases). In germline, CDR1 is LNHDA, CDR2 SQIVND (reference sequence). This CDR3 contains 15 residues. V gave up 4 bases and J gave up 14 bases, with 21 bases separating them. CDR3 residues: CASSTDRADSSTLHF. As DNA, the CDR3 is TGTGCCAGTAGTACTGACAGAGCAGATTCGTCAACCCTCCACTTT.

This chain uses TRBV3-1 (or the pseudogene TRBV3-2) with TRBJ1-6; TRBD1 matches 8 bases. Germline lookup yields CDR1 LGHDT and CDR2 YNNKEL (reference sequence). CDR3 length: 16 amino acids. V lost 5 bases, J lost 6 bases, and 9 bases stayed unmatched. CDR3 sequence (DNA): TGTGCCAGCAGCAACCAGGACAGGGCCCCTAATTCACCCCTCCACTTT. Its translation: CASSNQDRAPNSPLHF.